This T cell receptor beta chain originates from a study of blood T cell repertoires in COVID-19. On the study more broadly: Researchers got acute and convalescent COVID-19 samples from the United States, Italy and Spain.

Method: immunoSEQ multiplex PCR; TCRdb's copy keeps in-frame clones and lacks some. The sample lists around 300,000 clones; approximately 90% were seen once. The CDR3 sequence is 13 residues long. V lost 1 base to trimming and J lost 7 bases, with 11 bases between them. Germline CDR1 reads SQVTM; CDR2 reads ANQGSEA. The study assigned cohorts using participant-reported clinical history. Symptom resolution, clearance, or two negative PCRs marked donors in Cohort 3 as recovered. The sample was PBMCs or T cells enriched from blood (not recorded which). The receptor was derived from a woman aged 18-29 years who had recovered from COVID-19. The chain combines TRBV29-1 with TRBJ2-1, with D tentatively TRBD2 (7 bases). Here the CDR3 DNA reads TGCAGCGTTGAAGCGGGGGGCTGGAATGAGCAGTTCTTC. Its translation is CSVEAGGWNEQFF.